This TCR beta chain emerged from a study of human T cells and chemical hapten exposure. Study observations and caveats: Relative to control repertoires, expanded TCRs gave rise to significantly more large CDR3 similarity clusters.

CDR3 size: 17 residues. V was pared by 5 bases and J by 8 bases, with 27 bases between. Germline V gives CDR1 MNHNY, CDR2 SVGAGI (reference sequence). TCRdb reanalysed the RACE reads using MiXCR and keeps one entry per CDR3 protein. The table lists about 120,000 distinct CDR3 sequences, around an eighth of them singletons. Only a few counts were recorded for this clonotype. Antigen specificity is unknown. Time point here: pre-sensitization, week 0. Treatment described: therapeutic diphenylcyclopropenone sensitization with weekly scalp DPC. The chain couples TRBV6-6 to TRBJ1-2; perhaps TRBD1 as D (6 bases). The source is a woman aged 18-29 years with alopecia areata. Some clones in this sample may be carry-over from other donors' samples. The sequencing here drew on whole blood, taken in connection with sensitization to the hapten diphenylcyclopropenone (DPC). The CDR3 DNA follows: TGTGCCAGCAGTCCGCCCTTACAGGGTCCGGATTCGGAAGGCTACACCTTC. It codes for CASSPPLQGPDSEGYTF.